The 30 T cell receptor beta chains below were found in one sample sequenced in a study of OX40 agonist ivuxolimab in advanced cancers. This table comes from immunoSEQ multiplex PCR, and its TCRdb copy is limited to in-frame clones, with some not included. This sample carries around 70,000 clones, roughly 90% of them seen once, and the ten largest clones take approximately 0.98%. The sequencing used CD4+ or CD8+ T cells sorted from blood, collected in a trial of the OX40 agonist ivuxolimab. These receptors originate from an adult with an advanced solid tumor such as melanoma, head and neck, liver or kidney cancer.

The CDR3: CASSPAPGVVNTEAFF. DNA of the CDR3: TGTGCCAGCTCACCCGCGCCAGGGGTGGTGAACACTGAAGCTTTCTTT. V gene TRBV18 combines with J gene TRBJ1-1, with D perhaps matching TRBD1 (6 bases). Germline V lookup: CDR1 KGHSH, CDR2 LQKENI. The CDR3 covers 16 residues. With 3 bases removed from V and 0 bases from J, the gap between germline ends came to 14 bases.

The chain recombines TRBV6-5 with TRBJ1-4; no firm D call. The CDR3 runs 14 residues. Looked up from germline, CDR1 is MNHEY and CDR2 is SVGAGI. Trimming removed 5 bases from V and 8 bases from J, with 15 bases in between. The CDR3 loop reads CASSLTTRFEKLFF. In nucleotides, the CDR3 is TGTGCCAGCAGTCTAACGACTAGGTTCGAAAAACTGTTTTTT.

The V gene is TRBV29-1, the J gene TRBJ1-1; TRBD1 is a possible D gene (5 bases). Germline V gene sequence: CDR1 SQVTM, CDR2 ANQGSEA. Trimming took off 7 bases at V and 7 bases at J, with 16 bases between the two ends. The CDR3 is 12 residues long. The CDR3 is CSAGQGTGEAFF. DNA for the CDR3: TGCAGCGCCGGTCAGGGAACAGGTGAAGCTTTCTTT.

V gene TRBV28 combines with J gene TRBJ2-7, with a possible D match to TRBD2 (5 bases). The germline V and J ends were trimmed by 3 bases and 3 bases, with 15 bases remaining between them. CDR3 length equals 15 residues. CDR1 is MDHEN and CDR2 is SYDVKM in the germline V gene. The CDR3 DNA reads TGTGCCAGCAGTTTTGTCATCGGGGATAGCTACGAGCAGTACTTC. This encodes CASSFVIGDSYEQYF.

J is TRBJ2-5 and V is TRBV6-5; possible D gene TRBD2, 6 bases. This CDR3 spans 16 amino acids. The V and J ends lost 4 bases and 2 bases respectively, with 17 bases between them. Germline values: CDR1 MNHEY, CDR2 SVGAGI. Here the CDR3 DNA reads TGTGCCAGCAGTTCCGGGACTGGATACAAACAAGAGACCCAGTACTTC. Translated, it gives CASSSGTGYKQETQYF.

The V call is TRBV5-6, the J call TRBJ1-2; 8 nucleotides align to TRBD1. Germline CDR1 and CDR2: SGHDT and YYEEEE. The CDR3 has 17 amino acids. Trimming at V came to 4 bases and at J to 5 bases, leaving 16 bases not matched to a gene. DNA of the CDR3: TGTGCCAGCAGCCCGGGACATCAGGGGGCAGGGGTATATGGCTACACCTTC. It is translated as CASSPGHQGAGVYGYTF.

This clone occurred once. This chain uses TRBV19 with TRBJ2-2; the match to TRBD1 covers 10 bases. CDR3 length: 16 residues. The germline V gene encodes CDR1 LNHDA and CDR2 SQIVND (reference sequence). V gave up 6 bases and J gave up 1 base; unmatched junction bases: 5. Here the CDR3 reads CASSRQGARNTGELFF. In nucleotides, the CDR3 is TGTGCCAGTAGCAGACAGGGGGCGCGGAACACCGGGGAGCTGTTTTTT. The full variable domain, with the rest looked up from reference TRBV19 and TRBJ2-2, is DGGITQSPKYLFRKEGQNVTLSCEQNLNHDAMYWYRQDPGQGLRLIYYSQIVNDFQKGDIAEGYSVSREKKESFPLTVTSAQKNPTAFYLCASSRQGARNTGELFFGEGSRLTVL.

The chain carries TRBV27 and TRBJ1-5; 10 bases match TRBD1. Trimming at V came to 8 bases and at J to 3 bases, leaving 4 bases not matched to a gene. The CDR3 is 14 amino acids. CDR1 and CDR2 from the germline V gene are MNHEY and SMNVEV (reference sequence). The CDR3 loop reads CASSGQGINQPQHF. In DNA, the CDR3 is TGTGCCAGCTCGGGACAGGGGATCAATCAGCCCCAGCATTTT.

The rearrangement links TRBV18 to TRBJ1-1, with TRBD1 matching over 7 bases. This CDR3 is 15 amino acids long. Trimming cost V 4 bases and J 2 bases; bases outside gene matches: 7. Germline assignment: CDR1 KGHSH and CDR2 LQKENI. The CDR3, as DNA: TGTGCCAGCTCACTCGGCCGGGACAGCAACACTGAAGCTTTCTTT. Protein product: CASSLGRDSNTEAFF.

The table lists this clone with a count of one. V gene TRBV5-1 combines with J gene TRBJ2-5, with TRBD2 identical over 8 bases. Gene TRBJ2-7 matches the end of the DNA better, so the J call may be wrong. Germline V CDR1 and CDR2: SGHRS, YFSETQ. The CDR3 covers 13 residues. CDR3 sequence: CASSFRGGNEQYF. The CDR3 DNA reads TGCGCCAGCAGCTTCCGCGGGGGGAACGAGCAGTACTTC.

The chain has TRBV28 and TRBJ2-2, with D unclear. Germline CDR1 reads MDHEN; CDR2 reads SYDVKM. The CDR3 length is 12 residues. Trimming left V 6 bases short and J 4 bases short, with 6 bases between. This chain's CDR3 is CASRRLTGELFF. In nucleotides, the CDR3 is TGTGCCAGCAGGCGGCTCACCGGGGAGCTGTTTTTT.

DNA of the CDR3: TGTGCCAGCAGTTCCACAGGGCTCGCTTCCTACAATGAGCAGTTCTTC. As protein: CASSSTGLASYNEQFF. The V gene is TRBV27, the J gene TRBJ2-1; possible D gene TRBD1, 6 bases. The CDR3 runs to 16 residues. V was clipped by 4 bases and J by 1 base, with 14 bases between them. Germline V gene lookup returns CDR1 MNHEY and CDR2 SMNVEV (reference sequence).

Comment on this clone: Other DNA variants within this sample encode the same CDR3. Here the CDR3 DNA reads TGCGCCAGCAGCTTACAGGGCTACGAGCAGTACTTC. This codes for CASSLQGYEQYF. The chain joins TRBV5-1 to TRBJ2-7, with a possible D match to TRBD1 (6 bases). This CDR3 region has 12 residues. The germline V gene encodes CDR1 SGHRS and CDR2 YFSETQ. The germline V and J ends were trimmed by 2 bases and 3 bases, with 6 bases remaining between them.

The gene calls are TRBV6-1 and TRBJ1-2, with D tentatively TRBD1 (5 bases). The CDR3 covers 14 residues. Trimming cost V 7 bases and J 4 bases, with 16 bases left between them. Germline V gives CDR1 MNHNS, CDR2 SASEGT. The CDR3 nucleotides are TGTGCCAGCAAAGAGGGGATCCTTCGCTATGGCTACACCTTC. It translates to CASKEGILRYGYTF.

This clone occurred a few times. The CDR3 DNA follows: TGTGCCAGCAGTTCCCTGAGACAGGGGTTCCAGGGCTACACCTTC. It codes for CASSSLRQGFQGYTF. The rearrangement joins TRBV28 to TRBJ1-2; 8 nucleotides align to TRBD1. The CDR3 runs to 15 residues. In germline, CDR1 is MDHEN, CDR2 SYDVKM. Losses at the gene ends were 4 bases for V and 8 bases for J; bases not matched to a gene: 12.

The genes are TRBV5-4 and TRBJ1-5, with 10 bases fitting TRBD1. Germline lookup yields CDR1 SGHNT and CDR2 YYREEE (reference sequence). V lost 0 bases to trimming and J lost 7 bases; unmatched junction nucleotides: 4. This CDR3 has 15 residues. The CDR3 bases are TGTGCCAGCAGCTTGGGTGGGACAGGGGTGCAGCCCCAGCATTTT. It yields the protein CASSLGGTGVQPQHF.

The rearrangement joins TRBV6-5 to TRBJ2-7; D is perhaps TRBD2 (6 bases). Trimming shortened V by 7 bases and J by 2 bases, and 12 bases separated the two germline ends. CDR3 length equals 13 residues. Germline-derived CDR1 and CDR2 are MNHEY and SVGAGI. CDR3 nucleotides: TGTGCCAGCAAGGGGACGGGAGCCTACGAGCAGTACTTC. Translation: CASKGTGAYEQYF.

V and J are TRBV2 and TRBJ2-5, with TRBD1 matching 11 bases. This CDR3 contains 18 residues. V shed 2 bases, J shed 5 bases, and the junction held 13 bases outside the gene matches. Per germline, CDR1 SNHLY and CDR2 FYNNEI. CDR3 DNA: TGTGCCAGCAGTGAACCTCCGGGACAGGGGGTAAAGCGGGAGACCCAGTACTTC. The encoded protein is CASSEPPGQGVKRETQYF.

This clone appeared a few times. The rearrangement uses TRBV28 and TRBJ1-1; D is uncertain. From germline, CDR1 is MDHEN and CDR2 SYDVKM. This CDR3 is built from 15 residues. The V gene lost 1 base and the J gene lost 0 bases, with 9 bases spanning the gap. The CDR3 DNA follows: TGTGCCAGCAGTTTATTGGGAGGACTGAACACTGAAGCTTTCTTT. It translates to CASSLLGGLNTEAFF.

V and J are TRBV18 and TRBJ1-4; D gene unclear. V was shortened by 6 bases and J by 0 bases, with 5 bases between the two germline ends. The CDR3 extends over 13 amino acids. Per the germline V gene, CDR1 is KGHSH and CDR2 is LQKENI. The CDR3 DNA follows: TGTGCCAGCTCGACATCAACTAATGAAAAACTGTTTTTT. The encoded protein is CASSTSTNEKLFF.

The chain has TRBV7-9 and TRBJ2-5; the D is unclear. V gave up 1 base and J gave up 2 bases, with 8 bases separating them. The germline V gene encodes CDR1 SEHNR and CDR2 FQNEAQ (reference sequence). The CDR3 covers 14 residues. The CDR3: CASSLGRGQETQYF. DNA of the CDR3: TGTGCCAGCAGCTTAGGCCGTGGGCAAGAGACCCAGTACTTC.

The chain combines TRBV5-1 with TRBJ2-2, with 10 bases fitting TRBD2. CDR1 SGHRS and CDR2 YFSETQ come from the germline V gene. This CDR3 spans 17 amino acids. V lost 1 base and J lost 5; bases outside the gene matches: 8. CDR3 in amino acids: CASSLSLAGVKTGELFF. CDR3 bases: TGCGCCAGCAGCTTGTCTCTAGCGGGAGTCAAAACCGGGGAGCTGTTTTTT. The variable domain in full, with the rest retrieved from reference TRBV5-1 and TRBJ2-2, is KAGVTQTPRYLIKTRGQQVTLSCSPISGHRSVSWYQQTPGQGLQFLFEYFSETQRNKGNFPGRFSGRQFSNSRSEMNVSTLELGDSALYLCASSLSLAGVKTGELFFGEGSRLTVL.

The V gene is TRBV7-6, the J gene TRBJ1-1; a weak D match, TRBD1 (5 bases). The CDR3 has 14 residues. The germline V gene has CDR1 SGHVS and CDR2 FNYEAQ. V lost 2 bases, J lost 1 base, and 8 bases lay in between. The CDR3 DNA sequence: TGTGCCAGCAGCTTAAGCCAGGGGAACACTGAAGCTTTCTTT. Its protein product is CASSLSQGNTEAFF.

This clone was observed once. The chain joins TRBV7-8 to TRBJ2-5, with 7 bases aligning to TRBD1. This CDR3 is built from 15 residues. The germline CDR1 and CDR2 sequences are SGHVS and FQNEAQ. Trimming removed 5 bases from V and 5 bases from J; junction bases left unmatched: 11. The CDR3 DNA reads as TGTGCCAGCAGCAACCGACAGGGAATGAGGGAGACCCAGTACTTC. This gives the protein CASSNRQGMRETQYF.

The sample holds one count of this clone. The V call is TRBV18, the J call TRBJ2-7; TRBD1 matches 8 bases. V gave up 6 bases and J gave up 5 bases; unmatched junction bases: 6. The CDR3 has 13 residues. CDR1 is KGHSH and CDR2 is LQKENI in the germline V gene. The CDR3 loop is CASSPQGAHEQYF. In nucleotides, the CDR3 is TGTGCCAGCTCCCCTCAGGGGGCCCACGAGCAGTACTTC.

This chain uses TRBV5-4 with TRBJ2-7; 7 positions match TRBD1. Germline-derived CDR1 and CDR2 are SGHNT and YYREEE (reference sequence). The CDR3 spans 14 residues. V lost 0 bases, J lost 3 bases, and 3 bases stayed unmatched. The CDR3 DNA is TGTGCCAGCAGCTTGGAGGCAGGGGGCTACGAGCAGTACTTC. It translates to CASSLEAGGYEQYF.

The CDR3 loop is CASSLSPPINTGELFF. CDR3 DNA: TGTGCCAGCAGTTTATCCCCCCCCATCAACACCGGGGAGCTGTTTTTT. The chain recombines TRBV28 with TRBJ2-2, with D uncertain. The CDR3 runs to 16 residues. Germline loops: CDR1 MDHEN, CDR2 SYDVKM. Trimming pared 1 base from V and 2 bases from J, leaving 11 bases between.

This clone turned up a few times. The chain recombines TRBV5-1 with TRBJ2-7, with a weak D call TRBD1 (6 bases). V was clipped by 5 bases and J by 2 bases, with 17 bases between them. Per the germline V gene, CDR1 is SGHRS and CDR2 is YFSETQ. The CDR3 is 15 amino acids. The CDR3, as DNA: TGCGCCAGCAGTAGGACAGACCCTTGGGCCTACGAGCAGTACTTC. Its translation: CASSRTDPWAYEQYF. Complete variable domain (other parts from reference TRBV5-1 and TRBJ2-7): KAGVTQTPRYLIKTRGQQVTLSCSPISGHRSVSWYQQTPGQGLQFLFEYFSETQRNKGNFPGRFSGRQFSNSRSEMNVSTLELGDSALYLCASSRTDPWAYEQYFGPGTRLTVT.

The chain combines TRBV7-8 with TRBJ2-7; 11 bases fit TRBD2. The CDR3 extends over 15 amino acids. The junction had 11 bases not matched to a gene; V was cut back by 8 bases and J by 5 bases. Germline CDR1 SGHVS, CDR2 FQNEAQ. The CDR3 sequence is CASLAGGPSGNEQYF. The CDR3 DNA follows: TGTGCCAGCTTAGCGGGAGGGCCGTCGGGGAACGAGCAGTACTTC.

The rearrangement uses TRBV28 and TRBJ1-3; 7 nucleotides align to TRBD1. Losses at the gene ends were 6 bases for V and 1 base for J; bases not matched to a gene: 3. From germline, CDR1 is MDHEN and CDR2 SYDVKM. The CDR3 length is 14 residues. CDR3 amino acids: CASSSGGSGNTIYF. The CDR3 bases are TGTGCCAGCAGCTCAGGGGGTTCTGGAAACACCATATATTTT.